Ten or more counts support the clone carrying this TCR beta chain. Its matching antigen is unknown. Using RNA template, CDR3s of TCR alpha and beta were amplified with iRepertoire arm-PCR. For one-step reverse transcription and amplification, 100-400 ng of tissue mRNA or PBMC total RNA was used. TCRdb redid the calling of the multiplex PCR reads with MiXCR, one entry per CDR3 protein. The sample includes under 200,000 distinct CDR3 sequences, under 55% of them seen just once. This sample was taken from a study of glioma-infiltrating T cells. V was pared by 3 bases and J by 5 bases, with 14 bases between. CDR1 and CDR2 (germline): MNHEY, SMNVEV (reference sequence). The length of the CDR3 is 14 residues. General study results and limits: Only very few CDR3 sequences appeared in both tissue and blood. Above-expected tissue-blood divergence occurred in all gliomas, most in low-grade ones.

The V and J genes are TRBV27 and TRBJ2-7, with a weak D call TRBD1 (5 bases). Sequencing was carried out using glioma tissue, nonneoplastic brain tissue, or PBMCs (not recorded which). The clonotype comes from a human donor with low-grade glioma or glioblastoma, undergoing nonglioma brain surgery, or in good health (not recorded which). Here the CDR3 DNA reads TGTGCCAGCAGTTTTGGGGCATCCGGCAACGAGCAGTACTTC. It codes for CASSFGASGNEQYF.